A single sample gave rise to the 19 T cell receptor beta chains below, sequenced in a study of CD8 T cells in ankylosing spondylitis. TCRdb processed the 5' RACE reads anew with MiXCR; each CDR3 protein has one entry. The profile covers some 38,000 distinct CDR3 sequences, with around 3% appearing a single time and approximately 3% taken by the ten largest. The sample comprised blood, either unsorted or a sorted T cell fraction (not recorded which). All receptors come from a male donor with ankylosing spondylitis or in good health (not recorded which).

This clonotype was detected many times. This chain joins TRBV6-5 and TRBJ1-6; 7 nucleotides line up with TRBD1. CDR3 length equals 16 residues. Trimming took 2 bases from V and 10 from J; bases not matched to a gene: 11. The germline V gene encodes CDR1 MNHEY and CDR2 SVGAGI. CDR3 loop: CASSYPGQRRDSPLHF. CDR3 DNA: TGTGCCAGCAGTTACCCGGGACAGAGAAGGGACTCACCCCTCCACTTT.

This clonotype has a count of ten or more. The CDR3 coding sequence is TGTGCCAGCAGCGTAGGGCGGGAGACGTGGACAGATACGCAGTATTTT. This codes for CASSVGRETWTDTQYF. This chain uses TRBV9 with TRBJ2-3; 7 bases agree with TRBD2. The germline gives CDR1 SGDLS, CDR2 YYNGEE. Trimming removed 0 bases from V and 3 bases from J; junction bases left unmatched: 7. CDR3 size: 16 residues.

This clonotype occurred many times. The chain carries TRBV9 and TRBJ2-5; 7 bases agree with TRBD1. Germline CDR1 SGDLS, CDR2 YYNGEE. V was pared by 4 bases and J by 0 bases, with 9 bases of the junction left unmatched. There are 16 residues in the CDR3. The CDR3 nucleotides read TGTGCCAGCAGCTCCGAGGGACAGCAGTACCAAGAGACCCAGTACTTC. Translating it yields CASSSEGQQYQETQYF. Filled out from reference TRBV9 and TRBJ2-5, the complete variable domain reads DSGVTQTPKHLITATGQRVTLRCSPRSGDLSVYWYQQSLDQGLQFLIQYYNGEERAKGNILERFSAQQFPDLHSELNLSSLELGDSALYFCASSSEGQQYQETQYFGPGTRLLVL.

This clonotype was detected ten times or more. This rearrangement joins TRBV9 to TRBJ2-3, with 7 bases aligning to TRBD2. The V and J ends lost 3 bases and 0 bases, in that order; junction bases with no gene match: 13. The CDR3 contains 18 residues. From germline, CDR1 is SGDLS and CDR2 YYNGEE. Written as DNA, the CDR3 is TGTGCCAGCAGCGGCCTCTTGCTTAGCGGGCGTAGCACAGATACGCAGTATTTT. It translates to CASSGLLLSGRSTDTQYF.

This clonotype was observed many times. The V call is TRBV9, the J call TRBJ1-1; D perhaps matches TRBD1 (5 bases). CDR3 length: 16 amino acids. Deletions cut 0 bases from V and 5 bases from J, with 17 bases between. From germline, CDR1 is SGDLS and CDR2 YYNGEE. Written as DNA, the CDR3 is TGTGCCAGCAGCGTAGGGGGGTTGAGCTCCCGGACTGAAGCTTTCTTT. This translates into CASSVGGLSSRTEAFF.

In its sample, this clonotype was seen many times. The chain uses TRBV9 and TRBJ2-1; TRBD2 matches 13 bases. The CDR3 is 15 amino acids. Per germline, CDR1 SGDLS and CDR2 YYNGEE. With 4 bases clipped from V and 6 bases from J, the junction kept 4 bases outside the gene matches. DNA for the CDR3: TGTGCCAGCAGCACCGGACTAGCGGGAGCCAATGAGCAGTTCTTC. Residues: CASSTGLAGANEQFF.

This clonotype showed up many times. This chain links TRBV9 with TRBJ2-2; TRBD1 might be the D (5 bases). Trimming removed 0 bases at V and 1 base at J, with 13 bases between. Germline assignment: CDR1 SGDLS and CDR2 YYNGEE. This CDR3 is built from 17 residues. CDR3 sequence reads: CASSVVSRAQNTGELFF. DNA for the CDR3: TGTGCCAGCAGCGTAGTTTCCAGGGCCCAGAACACCGGGGAGCTGTTTTTT.

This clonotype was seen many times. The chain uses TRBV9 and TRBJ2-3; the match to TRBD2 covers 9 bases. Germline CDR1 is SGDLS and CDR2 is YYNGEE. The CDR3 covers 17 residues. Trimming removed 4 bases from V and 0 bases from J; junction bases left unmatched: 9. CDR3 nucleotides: TGTGCCAGCAGCCCCGGCGGGGGGGCCACTAGCACAGATACGCAGTATTTT. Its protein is CASSPGGGATSTDTQYF.

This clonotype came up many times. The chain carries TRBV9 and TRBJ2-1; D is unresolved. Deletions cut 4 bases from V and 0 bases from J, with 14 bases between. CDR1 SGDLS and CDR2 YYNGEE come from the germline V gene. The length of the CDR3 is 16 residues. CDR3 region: CASSPIRKSSYNEQFF. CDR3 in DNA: TGTGCCAGCAGCCCCATTCGTAAAAGCTCCTACAATGAGCAGTTCTTC.

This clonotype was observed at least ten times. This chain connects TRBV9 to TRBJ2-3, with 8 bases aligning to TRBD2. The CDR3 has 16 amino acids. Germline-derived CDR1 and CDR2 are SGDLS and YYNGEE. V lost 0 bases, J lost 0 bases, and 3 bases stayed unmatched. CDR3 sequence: CASSVGRGASTDTQYF. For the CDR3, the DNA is TGTGCCAGCAGCGTAGGGCGGGGGGCTAGCACAGATACGCAGTATTTT.

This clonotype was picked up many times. CDR3: CASSVGPGQGNTEAFF. The CDR3 coding sequence is TGTGCCAGCAGCGTCGGACCGGGACAGGGGAACACTGAAGCTTTCTTT. The gene calls are TRBV9 and TRBJ1-1; 9 bases agree with TRBD1. The junction had 6 bases not matched to a gene; V was cut back by 2 bases and J by 1 base. Per the germline V gene, CDR1 is SGDLS and CDR2 is YYNGEE. CDR3 length: 16 amino acids.

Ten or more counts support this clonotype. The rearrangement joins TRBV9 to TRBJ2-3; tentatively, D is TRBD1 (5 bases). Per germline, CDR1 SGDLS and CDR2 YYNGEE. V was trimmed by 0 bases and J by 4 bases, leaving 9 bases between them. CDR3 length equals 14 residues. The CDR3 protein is CASSVGGLPDTQYF. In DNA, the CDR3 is TGTGCCAGCAGCGTAGGGGGCCTGCCAGATACGCAGTATTTT.

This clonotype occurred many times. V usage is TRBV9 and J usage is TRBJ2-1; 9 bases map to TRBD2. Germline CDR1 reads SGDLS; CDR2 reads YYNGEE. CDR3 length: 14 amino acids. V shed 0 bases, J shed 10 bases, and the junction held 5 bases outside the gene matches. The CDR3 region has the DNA TGTGCCAGCAGCGTAGGGGCGGGGGGGCGAGAGCAGTTCTTC. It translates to CASSVGAGGREQFF.

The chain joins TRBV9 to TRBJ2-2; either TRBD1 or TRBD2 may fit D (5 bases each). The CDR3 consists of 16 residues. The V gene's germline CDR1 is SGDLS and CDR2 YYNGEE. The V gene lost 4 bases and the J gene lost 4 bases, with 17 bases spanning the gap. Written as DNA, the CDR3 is TGTGCCAGCAGCCCCCGTAGGGGAGAGGGCACCGGGGAGCTGTTTTTT. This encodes CASSPRRGEGTGELFF.

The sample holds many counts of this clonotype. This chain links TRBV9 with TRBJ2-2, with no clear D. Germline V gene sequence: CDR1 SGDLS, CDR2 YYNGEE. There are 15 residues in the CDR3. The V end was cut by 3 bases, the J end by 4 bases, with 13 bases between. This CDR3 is CASSDPGRLTGELFF. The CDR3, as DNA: TGTGCCAGCAGCGACCCCGGTCGCCTCACCGGGGAGCTGTTTTTT.

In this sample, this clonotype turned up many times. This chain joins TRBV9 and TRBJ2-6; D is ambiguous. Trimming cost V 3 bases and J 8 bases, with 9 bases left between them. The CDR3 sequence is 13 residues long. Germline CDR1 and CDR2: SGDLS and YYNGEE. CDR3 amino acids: CASSAPDPNVLTF. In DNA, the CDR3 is TGTGCCAGCAGCGCCCCAGACCCCAACGTCCTGACTTTC.

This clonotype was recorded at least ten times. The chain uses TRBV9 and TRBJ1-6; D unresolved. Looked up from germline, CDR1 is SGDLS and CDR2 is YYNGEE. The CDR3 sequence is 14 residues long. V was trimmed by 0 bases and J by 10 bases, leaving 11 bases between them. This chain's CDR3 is CASSVAGSGSPLHF. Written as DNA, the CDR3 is TGTGCCAGCAGCGTAGCTGGGAGCGGCTCACCCCTCCACTTT.

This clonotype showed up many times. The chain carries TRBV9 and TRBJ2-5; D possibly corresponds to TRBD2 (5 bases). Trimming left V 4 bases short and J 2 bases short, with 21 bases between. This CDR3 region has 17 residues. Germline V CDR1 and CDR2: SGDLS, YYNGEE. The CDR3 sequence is CASSPSEGRPLQETQYF. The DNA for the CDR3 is TGTGCCAGCAGCCCCAGCGAGGGCAGGCCTCTTCAAGAGACCCAGTACTTC.

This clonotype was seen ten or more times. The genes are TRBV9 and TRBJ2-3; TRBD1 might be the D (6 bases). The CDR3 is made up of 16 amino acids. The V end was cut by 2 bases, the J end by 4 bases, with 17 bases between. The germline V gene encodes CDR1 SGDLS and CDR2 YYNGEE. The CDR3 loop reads CASSVGGGVFADTQYF. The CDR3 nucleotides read TGTGCCAGCAGCGTCGGTGGGGGCGTTTTCGCAGATACGCAGTATTTT.